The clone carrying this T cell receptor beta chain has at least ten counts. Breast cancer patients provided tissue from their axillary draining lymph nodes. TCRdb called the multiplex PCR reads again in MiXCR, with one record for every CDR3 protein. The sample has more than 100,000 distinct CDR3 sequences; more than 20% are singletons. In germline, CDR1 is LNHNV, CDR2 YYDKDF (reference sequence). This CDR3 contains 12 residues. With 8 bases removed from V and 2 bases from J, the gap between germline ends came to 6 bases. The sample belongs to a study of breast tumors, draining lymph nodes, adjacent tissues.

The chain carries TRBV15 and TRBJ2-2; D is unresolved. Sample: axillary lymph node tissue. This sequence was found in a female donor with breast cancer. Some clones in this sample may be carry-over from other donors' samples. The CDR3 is CATSTNTGELFF. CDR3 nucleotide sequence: TGTGCCACCTCCACAAACACCGGGGAGCTGTTTTTT.